The 18 T cell receptor beta chains below come from one sample, sequenced in a study of T cell responses to AZD1222 COVID-19 vaccine. Profiling relied on immunoSEQ multiplex PCR, and the TCRdb table lists in-frame clones only, not all of them. Among more than 20,000 clones, around 87% were seen once, and the ten largest hold over 30%. Material: peripheral blood, obtained 28 days after the second AZD1222 dose. These receptors all stem from an adult who received the AZD1222 COVID-19 vaccine.

This chain joins TRBV25-1 and TRBJ1-4; no clear D gene. Germline loops: CDR1 MGHDK, CDR2 SYGVNS. The CDR3 totals 12 residues. The ends were cut back, 6 bases at V and 10 bases at J, with 12 bases in the middle. Here the CDR3 reads CASRDPAGKLFF. The CDR3 bases are TGTGCCAGCAGGGACCCCGCGGGAAAACTGTTTTTT.

V is TRBV28 and J is TRBJ1-2; D uncertain. V lost 6 bases to trimming and J lost 0 bases, with 2 bases between them. This CDR3 spans 11 amino acids. Germline CDR1 is MDHEN and CDR2 is SYDVKM. CDR3 amino acids: CASRTNYGYTF. CDR3 coding DNA: TGTGCCAGCAGGACTAACTATGGCTACACCTTC.

This rearrangement joins TRBV5-6 to TRBJ2-2; the D gene is possibly TRBD2 (6 bases). V was clipped by 4 bases and J by 6 bases, with 25 bases between them. Per the germline V gene, CDR1 is SGHDT and CDR2 is YYEEEE. The CDR3 is made up of 18 amino acids. CDR3 sequence (DNA): TGTGCCAGCAGCGCAACTTCTAGCGAGCAGGGTAATTCCGGGGAGCTGTTTTTT. Translating it yields CASSATSSEQGNSGELFF.

The gene calls are TRBV5-1 and TRBJ2-1, with 9 bases aligning to TRBD1. The J segment lost 7 bases and the V segment lost 4 bases, leaving 9 bases of the junction unmatched. In germline, CDR1 is SGHRS, CDR2 YFSETQ. The CDR3 sequence is 15 residues long. The DNA of the CDR3 is TGCGCCAGCAGCCCCGGGACAGGGCTTTTGAATGAGCAGTTCTTC. Encoded protein: CASSPGTGLLNEQFF.

The rearrangement links TRBV24-1 to TRBJ1-1, with D maybe TRBD1 (5 bases). The CDR3 has 14 residues. Trimming cost V 4 bases and J 5 bases, with 13 bases left between them. Germline values: CDR1 KGHDR, CDR2 SFDVKD. The CDR3 DNA reads as TGTGCCACCAGTGAAGCAGGGAAGGGGACTGAAGCTTTCTTT. It translates to CATSEAGKGTEAFF.

This chain links TRBV7-2 with TRBJ2-2; D ambiguous. Germline CDR1 and CDR2: SGHTA and FQGNSA. The CDR3 is made up of 12 amino acids. Trimming took off 5 bases at V and 3 bases at J, with 4 bases between the two ends. DNA of the CDR3: TGTGCCAGCAGCCCTTACACCGGGGAGCTGTTTTTT. This translates into CASSPYTGELFF.

The chain is built from TRBV11-1 and TRBJ1-1; D unresolved. Trimming removed 1 base from V and 0 bases from J, with 9 bases in between. The CDR3 consists of 15 residues. Germline CDR1 and CDR2: SGHAT and FQDESV (reference sequence). This chain's CDR3 is CASSLEYGMNTEAFF. In nucleotides, the CDR3 is TGTGCCAGCAGCTTAGAATACGGAATGAACACTGAAGCTTTCTTT.

The chain uses TRBV7-3 and TRBJ1-1; D not resolved. The CDR3 covers 13 residues. Trimming removed 2 bases at V and 2 bases at J, with 6 bases between. Germline V gene sequence: CDR1 SGHTA, CDR2 FQGTGA. The DNA for the CDR3 is TGTGCCAGCAGCTTAGACCGAAACACTGAAGCTTTCTTT. This translates into CASSLDRNTEAFF.

This clone came up once. The chain carries TRBV7-9 and TRBJ1-4; possible D gene TRBD1, 5 bases. V gave up 2 bases and J gave up 2 bases, with 9 bases separating them. The V gene's germline CDR1 is SEHNR and CDR2 FQNEAQ (reference sequence). This CDR3 contains 15 residues. CDR3: CASSLPGGTNEKLFF. The CDR3 DNA reads as TGTGCCAGCAGCTTACCCGGGGGTACTAATGAAAAACTGTTTTTT.

In this sample, this clone turned up once. J is TRBJ1-1 and V is TRBV12-3 or TRBV12-4, with D hard to call. The CDR3 spans 13 residues. Trimming shortened V by 1 base and J by 5 bases, and 8 bases separated the two germline ends. CDR3 sequence reads: CASSLGYLTEAFF. The CDR3 DNA follows: TGTGCCAGCAGTTTAGGGTACCTTACTGAAGCTTTCTTT.

The chain joins TRBV27 to TRBJ1-2; D may be TRBD1 (6 bases). From germline, CDR1 is MNHEY and CDR2 SMNVEV (reference sequence). The CDR3 totals 12 residues. The V gene lost 5 bases and the J gene lost 7 bases, with 11 bases spanning the gap. The CDR3 DNA is TGTGCCAGCAGTGCCAGGGGCCGTGGCTACACCTTC. Amino acids: CASSARGRGYTF.

DNA for the CDR3: TGTGCCAGCAGCTTAGCGCGGGTAAGCTCCTACAATGAGCAGTTCTTC. Its translation: CASSLARVSSYNEQFF. The chain is built from TRBV7-9 and TRBJ2-1, with a possible D match to TRBD2 (5 bases). V lost 0 bases and J lost 0, with 9 bases in between. The CDR3 runs to 16 residues. Per the germline V gene, CDR1 is SEHNR and CDR2 is FQNEAQ (reference sequence).

The J gene is TRBJ2-3, the V gene TRBV6-2 or TRBV6-3; TRBD1 matches at 7 bases. J lost 5 bases, V lost 0 bases, and 11 bases had no gene match. This CDR3 spans 17 amino acids. CDR1 is MNHEY and CDR2 is SVGEGT in the germline V gene. The CDR3 loop reads CASSYSTLAGDRDTQYF. CDR3 DNA: TGTGCCAGCAGTTACTCTACCCTCGCCGGGGACAGAGATACGCAGTATTTT.

This chain uses TRBV7-3 with TRBJ2-1, with 7 bases identical to TRBD2. The V and J ends lost 4 bases and 1 base, in that order; junction bases with no gene match: 1. Per germline, CDR1 SGHTA and CDR2 FQGTGA. This CDR3 spans 14 amino acids. DNA for the CDR3: TGTGCCAGCAGCTCTAGCGGTTCCTACAATGAGCAGTTCTTC. It translates to CASSSSGSYNEQFF.

The chain couples TRBV2 to TRBJ2-2; perhaps TRBD1 as D (6 bases). The V gene lost 7 bases and the J gene lost 4 bases, with 13 bases spanning the gap. The CDR3 spans 14 residues. Looked up from germline, CDR1 is SNHLY and CDR2 is FYNNEI. The CDR3 is CASTWGLITGELFF. Written as DNA, the CDR3 is TGTGCCAGCACGTGGGGGCTAATCACCGGGGAGCTGTTTTTT.

This chain connects TRBV7-3 to TRBJ1-1; D is ambiguous. The V and J ends lost 1 base and 2 bases respectively, with 8 bases between them. This CDR3 comprises 14 residues. Germline CDR1 reads SGHTA; CDR2 reads FQGTGA. The CDR3, as DNA: TGTGCCAGCAGCTTAATGGGTGGAAACACTGAAGCTTTCTTT. It encodes CASSLMGGNTEAFF.

This chain connects TRBV20-1 to TRBJ2-5; possible D gene TRBD1, 7 bases. The V gene lost 3 bases and the J gene lost 4 bases, with 12 bases spanning the gap. The germline CDR1 and CDR2 sequences are DFQATT and SNEGSKA (reference sequence). The CDR3 totals 13 residues. CDR3 nucleotide sequence: TGCAGTGCTAGTCTGCAGGGGGGAGAGACCCAGTACTTC. This sequence encodes CSASLQGGETQYF.

The chain recombines TRBV19 with TRBJ2-3; tentative D call: TRBD1 (6 bases). V lost 3 bases and J 5 bases, leaving 15 bases between the germline ends. Germline V lookup: CDR1 LNHDA, CDR2 SQIVND (reference sequence). The length of the CDR3 is 15 residues. The CDR3 nucleotides are TGTGCCAGTAGTATGGCCCGGACAGAACTAGATACGCAGTATTTT. The encoded protein is CASSMARTELDTQYF.